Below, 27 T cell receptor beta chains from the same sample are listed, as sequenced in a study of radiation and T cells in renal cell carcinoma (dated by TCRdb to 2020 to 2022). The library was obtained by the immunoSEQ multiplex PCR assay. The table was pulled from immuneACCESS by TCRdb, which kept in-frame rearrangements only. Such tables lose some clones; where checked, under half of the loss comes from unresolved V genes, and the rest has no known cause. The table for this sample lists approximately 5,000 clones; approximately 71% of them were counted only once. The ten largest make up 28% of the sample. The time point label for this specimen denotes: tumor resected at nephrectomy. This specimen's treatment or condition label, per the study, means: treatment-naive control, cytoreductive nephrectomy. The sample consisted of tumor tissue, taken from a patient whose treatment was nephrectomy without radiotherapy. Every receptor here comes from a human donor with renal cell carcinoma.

The CDR3 spells CASRGMGLALGGELFF. As DNA, the CDR3 is TGTGCCAGCAGGGGTATGGGACTAGCCCTGGGGGGGGAGCTGTTTTTT. The chain links TRBV27 to TRBJ2-2; 9 nucleotides agree with TRBD2. The V segment lost 6 bases and the J segment 8 bases; nucleotides outside the gene matches: 13. CDR3 length equals 16 residues. Germline-derived CDR1 and CDR2 are MNHEY and SMNVEV (reference sequence).

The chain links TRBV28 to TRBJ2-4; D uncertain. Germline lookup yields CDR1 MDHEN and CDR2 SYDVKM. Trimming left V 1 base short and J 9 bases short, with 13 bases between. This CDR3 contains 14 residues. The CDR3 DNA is TGTGCCAGCAGTTTATATGGAGAAGAGAGCATTCAGTACTTC. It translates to CASSLYGEESIQYF.

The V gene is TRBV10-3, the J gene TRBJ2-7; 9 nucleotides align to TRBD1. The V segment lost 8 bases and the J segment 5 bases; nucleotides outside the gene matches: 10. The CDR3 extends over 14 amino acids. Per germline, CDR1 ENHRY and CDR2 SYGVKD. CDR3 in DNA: TGTGCCATCTCAGGGGGACAGGGATGGCACGAGCAGTACTTC. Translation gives CAISGGQGWHEQYF.

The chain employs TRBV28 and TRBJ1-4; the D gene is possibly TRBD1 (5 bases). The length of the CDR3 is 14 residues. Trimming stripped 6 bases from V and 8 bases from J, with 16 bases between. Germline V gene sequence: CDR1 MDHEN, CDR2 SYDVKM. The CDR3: CASSQHERGEKLFF. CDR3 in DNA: TGTGCCAGCAGCCAACACGAGAGGGGAGAAAAACTGTTTTTT.

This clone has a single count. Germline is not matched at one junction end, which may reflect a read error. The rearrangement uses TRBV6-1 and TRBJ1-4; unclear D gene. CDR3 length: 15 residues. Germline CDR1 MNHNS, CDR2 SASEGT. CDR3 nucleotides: TGTGCCGGCAGTGAAGTTCAGTTCTTCAATGAAAAACTGTTTTTT. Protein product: CAGSEVQFFNEKLFF.

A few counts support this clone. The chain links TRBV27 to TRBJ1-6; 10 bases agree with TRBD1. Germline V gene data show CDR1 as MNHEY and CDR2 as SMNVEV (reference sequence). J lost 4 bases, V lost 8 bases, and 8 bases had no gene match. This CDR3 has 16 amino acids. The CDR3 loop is CASGKGTGDYNSPLHF. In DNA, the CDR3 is TGTGCCAGCGGCAAAGGGACAGGGGATTATAATTCACCCCTCCACTTT.

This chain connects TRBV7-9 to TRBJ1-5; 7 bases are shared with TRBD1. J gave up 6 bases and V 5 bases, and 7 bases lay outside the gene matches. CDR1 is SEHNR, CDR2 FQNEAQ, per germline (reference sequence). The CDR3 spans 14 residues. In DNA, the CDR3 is TGTGCCAGCAGCCCTACAGGGGCGGTTCAGCCCCAGCATTTT. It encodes CASSPTGAVQPQHF.

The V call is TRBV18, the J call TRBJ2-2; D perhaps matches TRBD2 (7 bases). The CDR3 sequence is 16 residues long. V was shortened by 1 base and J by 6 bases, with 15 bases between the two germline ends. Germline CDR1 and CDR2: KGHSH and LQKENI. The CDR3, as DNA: TGTGCCAGCTCACCACAGTCGGGGGGCGATGCCGGGGAGCTGTTTTTT. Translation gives CASSPQSGGDAGELFF. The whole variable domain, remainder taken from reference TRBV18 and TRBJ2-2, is NAGVMQNPRHLVRRRGQEARLRCSPMKGHSHVYWYRQLPEEGLKFMVYLQKENIIDESGMPKERFSAEFPKEGPSILRIQQVVRGDSAAYFCASSPQSGGDAGELFFGEGSRLTVL.

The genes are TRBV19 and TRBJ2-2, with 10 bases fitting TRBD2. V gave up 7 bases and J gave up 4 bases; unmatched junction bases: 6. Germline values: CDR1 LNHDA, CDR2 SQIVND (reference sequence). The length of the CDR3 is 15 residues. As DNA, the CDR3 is TGTGCCAGTATCGAGCTAGCGGGAGTCACCGGGGAGCTGTTTTTT. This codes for CASIELAGVTGELFF.

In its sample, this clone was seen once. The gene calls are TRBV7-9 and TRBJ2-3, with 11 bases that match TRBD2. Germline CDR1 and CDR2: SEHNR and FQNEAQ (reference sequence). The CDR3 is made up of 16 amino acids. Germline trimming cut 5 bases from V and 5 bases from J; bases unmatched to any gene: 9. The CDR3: CASSPGTLAGGDTQYF. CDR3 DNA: TGTGCCAGCAGCCCAGGGACGCTAGCGGGAGGAGATACGCAGTATTTT.

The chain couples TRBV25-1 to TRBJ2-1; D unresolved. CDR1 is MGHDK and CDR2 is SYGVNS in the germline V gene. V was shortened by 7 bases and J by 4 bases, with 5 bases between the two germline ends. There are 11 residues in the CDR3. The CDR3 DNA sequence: TGTGCCAGCACTTTTTACAATGAGCAGTTCTTC. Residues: CASTFYNEQFF. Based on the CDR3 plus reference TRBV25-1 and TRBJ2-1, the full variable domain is EADIYQTPRYLVIGTGKKITLECSQTMGHDKMYWYQQDPGMELHLIHYSYGVNSTEKGDLSSESTVSRIRTEHFPLTLESARPSHTSQYLCASTFYNEQFFGPGTRLTVL.

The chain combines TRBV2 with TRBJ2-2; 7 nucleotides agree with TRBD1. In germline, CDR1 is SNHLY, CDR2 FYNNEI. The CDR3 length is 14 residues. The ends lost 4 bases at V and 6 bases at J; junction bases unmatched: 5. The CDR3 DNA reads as TGTGCCAGCAGTGCGACAGGGCCAGCCGGGGAGCTGTTTTTT. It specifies CASSATGPAGELFF.

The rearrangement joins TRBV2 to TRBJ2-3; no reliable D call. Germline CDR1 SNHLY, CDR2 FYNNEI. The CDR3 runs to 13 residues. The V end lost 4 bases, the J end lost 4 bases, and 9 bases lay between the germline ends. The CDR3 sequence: CASSGQTPDTQYF. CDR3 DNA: TGTGCCAGCAGTGGCCAGACCCCAGATACGCAGTATTTT.

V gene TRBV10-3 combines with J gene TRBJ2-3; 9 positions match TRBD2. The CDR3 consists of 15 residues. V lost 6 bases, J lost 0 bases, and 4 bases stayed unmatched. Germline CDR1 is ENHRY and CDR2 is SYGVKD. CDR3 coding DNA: TGTGCCATCAGGATAACTAGCGGGAGCACAGATACGCAGTATTTT. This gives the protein CAIRITSGSTDTQYF.

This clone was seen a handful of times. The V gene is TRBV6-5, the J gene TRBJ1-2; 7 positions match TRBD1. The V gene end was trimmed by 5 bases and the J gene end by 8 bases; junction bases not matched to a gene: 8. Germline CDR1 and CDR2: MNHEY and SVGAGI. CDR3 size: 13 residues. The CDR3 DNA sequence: TGTGCCAGCAGTCCTCCGCAGGGGGGAGGCTACACCTTC. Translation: CASSPPQGGGYTF.

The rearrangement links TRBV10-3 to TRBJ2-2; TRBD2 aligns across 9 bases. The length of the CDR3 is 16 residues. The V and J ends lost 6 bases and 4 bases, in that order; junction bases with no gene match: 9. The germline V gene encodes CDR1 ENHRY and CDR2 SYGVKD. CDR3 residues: CAIRASGIQVTGELFF. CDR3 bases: TGTGCCATCAGGGCTAGCGGGATTCAAGTCACCGGGGAGCTGTTTTTT.

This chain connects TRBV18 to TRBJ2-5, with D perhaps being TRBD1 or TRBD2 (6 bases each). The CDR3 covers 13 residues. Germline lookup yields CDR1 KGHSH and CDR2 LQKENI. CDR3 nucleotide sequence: TGTGCGGGCCGGGGGCCTTACCAAGAGACCCAGTACTTC. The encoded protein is CAGRGPYQETQYF. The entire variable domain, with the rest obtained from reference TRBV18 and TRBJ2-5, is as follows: NAGVMQNPRHLVRRRGQEARLRCSPMKGHSHVYWYRQLPEEGLKFMVYLQKENIIDESGMPKERFSAEFPKEGPSILRIQQVVRGDSAAYFCAGRGPYQETQYFGPGTRLLVL.

As DNA, the CDR3 is TGTGCCAGTAGTATTGGAGTGAGCTCCTACAATGAGCAGTTCTTC. Translation: CASSIGVSSYNEQFF. The chain joins TRBV19 to TRBJ2-1; no reliable D call. CDR3 length equals 15 residues. V was shortened by 3 bases and J by 0 bases, with 9 bases between the two germline ends. Germline V gene lookup returns CDR1 LNHDA and CDR2 SQIVND (reference sequence). Complete variable domain (other parts from reference TRBV19 and TRBJ2-1): DGGITQSPKYLFRKEGQNVTLSCEQNLNHDAMYWYRQDPGQGLRLIYYSQIVNDFQKGDIAEGYSVSREKKESFPLTVTSAQKNPTAFYLCASSIGVSSYNEQFFGPGTRLTVL.

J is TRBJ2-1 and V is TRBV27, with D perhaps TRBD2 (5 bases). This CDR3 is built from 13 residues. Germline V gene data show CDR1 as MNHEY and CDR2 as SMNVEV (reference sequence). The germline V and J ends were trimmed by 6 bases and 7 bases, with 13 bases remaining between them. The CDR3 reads CASSSTRVNEQFF. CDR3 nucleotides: TGTGCCAGCAGCTCTACTAGGGTGAATGAGCAGTTCTTC.

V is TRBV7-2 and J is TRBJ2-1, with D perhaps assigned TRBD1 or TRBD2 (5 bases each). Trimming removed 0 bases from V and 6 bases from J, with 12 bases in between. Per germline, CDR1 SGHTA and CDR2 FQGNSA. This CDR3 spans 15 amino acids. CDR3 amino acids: CASSLARDPFNEQFF. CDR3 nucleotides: TGTGCCAGCAGCTTAGCTCGGGACCCCTTCAATGAGCAGTTCTTC.

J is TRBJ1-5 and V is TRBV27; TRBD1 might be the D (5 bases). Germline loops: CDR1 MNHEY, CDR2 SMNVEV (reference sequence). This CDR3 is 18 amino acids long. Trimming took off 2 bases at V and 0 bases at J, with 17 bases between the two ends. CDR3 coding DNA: TGTGCCAGCAGTTTAAGGGGTAAGGACCGCTTTAGCAATCAGCCCCAGCATTTT. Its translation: CASSLRGKDRFSNQPQHF.

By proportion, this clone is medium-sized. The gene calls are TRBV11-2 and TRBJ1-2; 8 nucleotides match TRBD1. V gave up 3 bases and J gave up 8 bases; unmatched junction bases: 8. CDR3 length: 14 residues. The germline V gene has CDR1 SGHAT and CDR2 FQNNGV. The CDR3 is CASSFEQGVRGYTF. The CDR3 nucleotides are TGTGCCAGCAGCTTCGAACAGGGGGTTAGAGGCTACACCTTC. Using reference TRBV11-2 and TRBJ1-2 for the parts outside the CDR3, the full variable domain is EAGVAQSPRYKIIEKRQSVAFWCNPISGHATLYWYQQILGQGPKLLIQFQNNGVVDDSQLPKDRFSAERLKGVDSTLKIQPAKLEDSAVYLCASSFEQGVRGYTFGSGTRLTVV.

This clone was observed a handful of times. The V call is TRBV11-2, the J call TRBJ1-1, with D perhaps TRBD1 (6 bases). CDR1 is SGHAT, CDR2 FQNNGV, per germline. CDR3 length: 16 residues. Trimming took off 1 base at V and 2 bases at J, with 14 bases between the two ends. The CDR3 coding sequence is TGTGCCAGCAGCTTAGTCCAGGGGCAGTACAACACTGAAGCTTTCTTT. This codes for CASSLVQGQYNTEAFF.

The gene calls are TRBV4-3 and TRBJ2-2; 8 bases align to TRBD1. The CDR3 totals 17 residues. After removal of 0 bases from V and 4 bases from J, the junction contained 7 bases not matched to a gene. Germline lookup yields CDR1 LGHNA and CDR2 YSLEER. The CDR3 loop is CASSQDWDRFSTGELFF. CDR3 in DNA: TGCGCCAGCAGCCAAGATTGGGACAGGTTTTCCACCGGGGAGCTGTTTTTT.

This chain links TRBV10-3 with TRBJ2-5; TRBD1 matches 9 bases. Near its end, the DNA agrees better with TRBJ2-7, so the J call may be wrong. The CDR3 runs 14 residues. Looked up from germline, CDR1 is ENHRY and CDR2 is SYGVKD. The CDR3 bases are TGTGCCATCAGTTCACAGGGGGCCAGGGCCGAGCAGTACTTC. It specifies CAISSQGARAEQYF.

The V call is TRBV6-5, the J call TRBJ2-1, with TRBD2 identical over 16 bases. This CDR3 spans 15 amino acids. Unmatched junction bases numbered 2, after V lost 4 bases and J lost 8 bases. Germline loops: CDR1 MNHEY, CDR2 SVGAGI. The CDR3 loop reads CASSSGTSGRDEQFF. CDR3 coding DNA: TGTGCCAGCAGTTCCGGGACTAGCGGGAGGGATGAGCAGTTCTTC.

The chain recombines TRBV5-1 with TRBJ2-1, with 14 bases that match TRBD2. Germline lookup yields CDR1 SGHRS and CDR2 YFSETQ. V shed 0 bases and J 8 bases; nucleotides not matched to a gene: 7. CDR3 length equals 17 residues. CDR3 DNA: TGCGCCAGCAGCTTGGGACTAGCGGGAGGGCCGGTCGATGAGCAGTTCTTC. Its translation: CASSLGLAGGPVDEQFF.